The rows below give T cell receptor beta chains drawn from one sample of a study of shared clonotypes between healthy human individuals. The method was immunoSEQ multiplex PCR; TCRdb's version includes in-frame clones alone and lacks a portion of them. The sample yields more than 2 million clones, 95% seen once. Sequenced input: naive CD4+ T cells sorted from blood. Receptors originate from a young man in good health. Each CDR3 is given with its conserved first and last residue. The order of the fields is J gene, V gene, CDR3 protein.

j_gene: TRBJ2-1
v_gene: TRBV6-1
CDR3aa: CASTASGSSYNEQFF

j_gene: TRBJ2-3
v_gene: TRBV7-2
CDR3aa: CASSLALGVAGKVTDTQYF

j_gene: TRBJ1-1
v_gene: TRBV12-5
CDR3aa: CASGSSLNTEAFF

j_gene: TRBJ1-6
v_gene: TRBV10-2
CDR3aa: CASSEQGVSGFSPLHF

j_gene: TRBJ1-2
v_gene: TRBV5-6
CDR3aa: CASSPGTGSNYGYTF

j_gene: TRBJ1-6
v_gene: TRBV2
CDR3aa: CASSVNDRGNSPLHF

j_gene: TRBJ2-4
v_gene: TRBV7-9
CDR3aa: CASSFGAVNSAKNIQYF

j_gene: TRBJ2-5
v_gene: TRBV5-4
CDR3aa: CASSLKGPETQYF

j_gene: TRBJ2-1
v_gene: TRBV4-1
CDR3aa: CASSQNSALPNEQFF

j_gene: TRBJ2-1
v_gene: TRBV10-2
CDR3aa: CASSSGLLGSNEQFF

j_gene: TRBJ1-1
v_gene: TRBV7-2
CDR3aa: CASSFRQGLNTEAFF

j_gene: TRBJ2-5
v_gene: TRBV2
CDR3aa: CASSEEWRIQETQYF

j_gene: TRBJ1-3
v_gene: TRBV5-1
CDR3aa: CASSKGQGRGNTIYF

j_gene: TRBJ1-4
v_gene: TRBV2
CDR3aa: CASSGTGEKLFF

j_gene: TRBJ2-3
v_gene: TRBV4-1
CDR3aa: CASRLAGAADTQYF

j_gene: TRBJ2-6
v_gene: TRBV10-2
CDR3aa: CASARGQGVSGANVLTF

j_gene: TRBJ1-2
v_gene: TRBV6-6
CDR3aa: CASIKSGGAYYGYTF

j_gene: TRBJ1-4
v_gene: TRBV29-1
CDR3aa: CSVSKGTNEKLFF

j_gene: TRBJ2-3
v_gene: TRBV27
CDR3aa: CASSRADRSTDTQYF

j_gene: TRBJ2-7
v_gene: TRBV6-1
CDR3aa: CATGSYSYEQYF

j_gene: TRBJ2-2
v_gene: TRBV28
CDR3aa: CASKGWDRDTGELFF

j_gene: TRBJ2-1
v_gene: TRBV30
CDR3aa: CAWSGAGTGTYEQFF

j_gene: TRBJ1-2
v_gene: TRBV7-2
CDR3aa: CASSSQGRYGYTF

j_gene: TRBJ1-5
v_gene: TRBV27
CDR3aa: CASSAPGQGGNQPQHF

j_gene: TRBJ1-1
v_gene: TRBV6-4
CDR3aa: CASSRDSLNTEAFF

j_gene: TRBJ2-1
v_gene: TRBV7-9
CDR3aa: CASSGFSGGTTYNEQFF

j_gene: TRBJ1-2
v_gene: TRBV9
CDR3aa: CASSVGGLGYTF

j_gene: TRBJ1-2
v_gene: TRBV19
CDR3aa: CASRNDRGNGYTF

j_gene: TRBJ1-2
v_gene: TRBV6-1
CDR3aa: CASSSSTGTSYGYTF

j_gene: TRBJ2-3
v_gene: TRBV19
CDR3aa: CASSIGAGSTDTQYF

j_gene: TRBJ1-1
v_gene: TRBV6-6
CDR3aa: CASSLTVNTEAFF

j_gene: TRBJ2-1
v_gene: TRBV7-9
CDR3aa: CASSSRLAGGYMDEQFF

j_gene: TRBJ2-5
v_gene: TRBV5-1
CDR3aa: CASSSTGKETQYF

j_gene: TRBJ1-1
v_gene: TRBV13
CDR3aa: CASSTNLRPEAFF

j_gene: TRBJ2-3
v_gene: TRBV6-1
CDR3aa: CASSDVGSTDTQYF

j_gene: TRBJ2-3
v_gene: TRBV5-5
CDR3aa: CASSLSKPSTDTQYF

j_gene: TRBJ2-4
v_gene: TRBV5-8
CDR3aa: CASSLGTRSRTDIQYF

j_gene: TRBJ2-2
v_gene: TRBV27
CDR3aa: CASRPSGGPNTGELFF

j_gene: TRBJ2-7
v_gene: TRBV30
CDR3aa: CAWSAGTSGFYEQYF

j_gene: TRBJ1-4
v_gene: TRBV5-1
CDR3aa: CASSLGPSEEKLFF

j_gene: TRBJ1-6
v_gene: TRBV5-1
CDR3aa: CASSLSGPAYSPLHF

j_gene: TRBJ2-5
v_gene: TRBV19
CDR3aa: CASSPTSGGAIETQYF